This is a list of T cell receptor beta chains from one sample in a study of OX40 agonist ivuxolimab in advanced cancers. Some clones are missing from TCRdb's copy, which holds only in-frame ones; the method was immunoSEQ multiplex PCR. The sample has tens of thousands of clones; less than 90% are singletons. The material was CD4+ or CD8+ T cells sorted from blood, obtained in a trial of the OX40 agonist ivuxolimab. The receptor source for this set is an adult with an advanced solid tumor such as melanoma, head and neck, liver or kidney cancer. The CDR3 runs from the conserved cysteine through the conserved F or W. D genes are given only for firm matches. Clone size is stated in some rows and not others, as once, few, many or a class when expanded.

clone_size	v_call	d_call	j_call	cdr3_length	cdr3_nt	cdr3_aa
.	TRBV28	.	TRBJ1-2	13	TGTGCCAGCAATGATTTGGGCCTCTATGGCTACACCTTC	CASNDLGLYGYTF
.	TRBV2	.	TRBJ2-6	15	TGTGCCAGTTCGACAGGAGGCTCTGGGGCCAACGTCCTGACTTTC	CASSTGGSGANVLTF
once	TRBV11-2	.	TRBJ1-2	14	TGTGCCAGCAGCCACAGGTCGCCGGGCTATGGCTACACCTTC	CASSHRSPGYGYTF
.	TRBV25-1	.	TRBJ1-2	16	TGTGCCAGCAGTGATCCTCGATCTCCAGTGGGCTATGGCTACACCTTC	CASSDPRSPVGYGYTF
few	TRBV6-4	TRBD2	TRBJ2-3	15	TGTGCCAGCAGCGGGACTAGCGGGGGGGCAGATACGCAGTATTTT	CASSGTSGGADTQYF
.	TRBV5-6	.	TRBJ2-5	13	TGTGCCAGCAGCTTGGCCGGGGTAGAGACCCAGTACTTC	CASSLAGVETQYF
.	TRBV11-2	TRBD2	TRBJ2-1	16	TGTGCCAGCAGCTCGTTTTCCGGGACTAGCGGTACCGAGCAGTTCTTC	CASSSFSGTSGTEQFF
.	TRBV11-2	TRBD1	TRBJ2-1	15	TGTGCCAGCATTCCTTGGGGGACAGGGAACAATGAGCAGTTCTTC	CASIPWGTGNNEQFF
.	TRBV28	TRBD2	TRBJ2-7	15	TGTGCCAGCAGTTTAGCTAGCGGGGGCTCCTACGAGCAGTACTTC	CASSLASGGSYEQYF
once	TRBV28	.	TRBJ2-7	11	TGTGCCAGCAGCCGGCCCTACGAGCAGTACTTC	CASSRPYEQYF
.	TRBV6-6	.	TRBJ1-2	16	TGTGCCAGCAGTCCACTTACAGGGATCGCTAACTATGGCTACACCTTC	CASSPLTGIANYGYTF
.	TRBV19	.	TRBJ2-3	15	TGTGCCAGTAGGGACCAGGGGTCCCCCACAGATACGCAGTATTTT	CASRDQGSPTDTQYF
.	TRBV7-3	TRBD1	TRBJ2-1	15	TGTGCCAGCAGCTTAATGGGACAGACGAATAATGAGCAGTTCTTC	CASSLMGQTNNEQFF
.	TRBV7-2	TRBD1	TRBJ2-5	15	TGTGCCAGCAGCTCGGACAGGGGGTTGGTGGAGACCCAGTACTTC	CASSSDRGLVETQYF
.	TRBV5-8	.	TRBJ2-3	16	TGTGCCAGCAGCTTGTATCGGGGGGCGGGCACAGATACGCAGTATTTT	CASSLYRGAGTDTQYF
.	TRBV9	.	TRBJ2-5	17	TGTGCCAGCAGCGTAGGTACCGGGGGCGGAGAAAGAGAGACCCAGTACTTC	CASSVGTGGGERETQYF
.	TRBV25-1	.	TRBJ2-3	13	TGTGCCAGTGCGTCGGGGGTCTCGGATACGCAGTATTTT	CASASGVSDTQYF
.	TRBV27	.	TRBJ2-5	16	TGTGCCAGCAGGAGCAAGGGGAGACAGTACCAAGAGACCCAGTACTTC	CASRSKGRQYQETQYF
once	TRBV5-6	TRBD1	TRBJ1-2	14	TGTGCCAGCAGCTTGGCAGACAGGGTGTCTGGCTACACCTTC	CASSLADRVSGYTF
once	TRBV5-4	TRBD2	TRBJ2-3	15	TGTGCCAGCAGCTCAGACGGGAGGACCACAGATACGCAGTATTTT	CASSSDGRTTDTQYF
.	TRBV28	.	TRBJ1-1	14	TGTGCCAGTACCAACCCAGGGTATCGGACTGAAGCTTTCTTT	CASTNPGYRTEAFF
.	TRBV30	TRBD1	TRBJ1-6	14	TGTGCCTGGGCTTTCGGACAGGGGAGATCACCCCTCCACTTT	CAWAFGQGRSPLHF
once	TRBV6-5	.	TRBJ1-5	14	TGTGCCAGCACACGGGGGAGGGGGGATCAGCCCCAGCATTTT	CASTRGRGDQPQHF
.	TRBV7-9	TRBD1	TRBJ1-4	17	TGTGCCAGCAGCTTACGGACAGGGGACGCAACTAATGAAAAACTGTTTTTT	CASSLRTGDATNEKLFF
.	TRBV11-2	.	TRBJ1-1	15	TGTGCCAGCAGCCCCCGCTGGGGGAAGAACACTGAAGCTTTCTTT	CASSPRWGKNTEAFF
.	TRBV6-6	.	TRBJ2-1	15	TGTGCCAGCAGTCAAAGCGGAAGGGGGGACAATGAGCAGTTCTTC	CASSQSGRGDNEQFF
few	TRBV15	TRBD1	TRBJ1-5	15	TGTGCCACCAGCAGAGACAGACAGGGAAATCAGCCCCAGCATTTT	CATSRDRQGNQPQHF
.	TRBV18	.	TRBJ2-3	14	TGTGCCAGCTCACGACAGACAGGCACAGATACGCAGTATTTT	CASSRQTGTDTQYF
.	TRBV5-5	TRBD1	TRBJ1-5	15	TGTGCCAGCAGCTCGGCCCAGGGGGCGAATCAGCCCCAGCATTTT	CASSSAQGANQPQHF
.	TRBV5-8	TRBD1	TRBJ2-6	13	TGTGCCAGCAGCTTGGGGACAGGGGCGGTTTTGACTTTC	CASSLGTGAVLTF
.	TRBV19	.	TRBJ1-2	14	TGTGCCGGTAGTGTTGGGGGCCTTAAAGGCGGCTACACCTTC	CAGSVGGLKGGYTF
.	TRBV7-6	.	TRBJ1-1	13	TGTGCCAGCAGCCCGCTGAGGGACACTGAAGCTTTCTTT	CASSPLRDTEAFF
.	TRBV11-2	TRBD1	TRBJ2-1	15	TGTGCCAGCAGCTTAGTGGCAGGGGGTAACAATGAGCAGTTCTTC	CASSLVAGGNNEQFF
.	TRBV30	.	TRBJ1-6	15	TGTGCCTGGAGTCTTTGGGGCGAACTTAATTCACCCCTCCACTTT	CAWSLWGELNSPLHF
.	TRBV6-1	.	TRBJ1-3	15	TGTGCCAGCAGGAGACAGGTATCCTCTGGAAACACCATATATTTT	CASRRQVSSGNTIYF
.	TRBV19	.	TRBJ1-5	15	TGTGCCAGTAGTATCCAGGGTGGGAGCAATCAGCCCCAGCATTTT	CASSIQGGSNQPQHF